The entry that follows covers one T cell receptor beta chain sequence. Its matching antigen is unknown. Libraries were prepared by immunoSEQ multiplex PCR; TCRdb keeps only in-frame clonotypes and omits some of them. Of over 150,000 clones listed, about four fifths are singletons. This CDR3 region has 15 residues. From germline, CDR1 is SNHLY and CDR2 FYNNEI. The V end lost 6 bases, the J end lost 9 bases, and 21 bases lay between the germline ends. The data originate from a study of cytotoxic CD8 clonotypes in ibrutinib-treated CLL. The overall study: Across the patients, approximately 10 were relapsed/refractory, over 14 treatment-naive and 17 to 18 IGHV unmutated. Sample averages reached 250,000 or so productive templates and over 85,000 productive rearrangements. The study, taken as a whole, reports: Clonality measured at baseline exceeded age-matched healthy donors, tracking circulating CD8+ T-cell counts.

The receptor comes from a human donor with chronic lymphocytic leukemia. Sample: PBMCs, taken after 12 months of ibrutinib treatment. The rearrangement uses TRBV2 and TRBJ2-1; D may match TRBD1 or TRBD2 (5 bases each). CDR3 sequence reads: CASSLRTKAGGEQFF. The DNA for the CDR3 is TGTGCCAGCAGCCTTAGGACAAAAGCTGGGGGTGAGCAGTTCTTC.